This T cell receptor (beta chain) was observed in a study of blood T cell repertoires in COVID-19. This clone was seen just once. Germline CDR1 and CDR2: SEHNR and FQNEAQ (reference sequence). This CDR3 spans 15 amino acids. The V and J ends lost 0 bases and 3 bases respectively, with 11 bases between them. Authors' analysis steps: It was from reference gene primer amplification that nucleated cell counts were estimated. The table came from immunoSEQ multiplex PCR; TCRdb's copy has only in-frame clones and leaves some out. V and J calls and clone size come straight from that table; D and trimming were deduced from the DNA. The data contain about 480,000 clones, approximately 90% of them seen just once; the ten biggest clones take up over 1.5%.

The receptor was derived from a woman between 40 and 50 years old who had recovered from COVID-19. The specimen was PBMCs or T cells enriched from blood (not recorded which). The rearrangement links TRBV7-9 to TRBJ1-1, with a tentative D call TRBD1 (6 bases). Written as DNA, the CDR3 is TGTGCCAGCAGCTTAGCTAGGACAGCCGACACTGAAGCTTTCTTT. Protein: CASSLARTADTEAFF.